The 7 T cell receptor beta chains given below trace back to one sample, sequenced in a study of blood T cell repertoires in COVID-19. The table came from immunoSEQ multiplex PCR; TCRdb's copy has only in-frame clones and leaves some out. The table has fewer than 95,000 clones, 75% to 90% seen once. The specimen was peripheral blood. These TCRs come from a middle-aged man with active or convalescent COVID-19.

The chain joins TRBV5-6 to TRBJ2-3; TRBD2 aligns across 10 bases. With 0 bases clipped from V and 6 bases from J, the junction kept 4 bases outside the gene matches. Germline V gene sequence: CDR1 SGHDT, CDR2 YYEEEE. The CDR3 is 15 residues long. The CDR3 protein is CASSLAASGGDTQYF. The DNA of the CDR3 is TGTGCCAGCAGCTTGGCGGCTAGCGGGGGTGATACGCAGTATTTT.

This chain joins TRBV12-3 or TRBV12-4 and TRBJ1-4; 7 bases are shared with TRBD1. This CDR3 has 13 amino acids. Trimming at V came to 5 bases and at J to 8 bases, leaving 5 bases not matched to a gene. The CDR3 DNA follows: TGTGCCAGCAGTCGGGACAGCGGAGAAAAACTGTTTTTT. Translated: CASSRDSGEKLFF.

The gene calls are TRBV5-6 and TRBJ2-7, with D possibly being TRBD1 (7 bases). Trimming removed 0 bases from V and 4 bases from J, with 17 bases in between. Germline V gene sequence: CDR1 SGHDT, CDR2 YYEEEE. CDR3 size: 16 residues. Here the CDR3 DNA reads TGTGCCAGCAGCTTGGTAGCAGGGGGGAAGTTTTACGAGCAGTACTTC. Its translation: CASSLVAGGKFYEQYF.

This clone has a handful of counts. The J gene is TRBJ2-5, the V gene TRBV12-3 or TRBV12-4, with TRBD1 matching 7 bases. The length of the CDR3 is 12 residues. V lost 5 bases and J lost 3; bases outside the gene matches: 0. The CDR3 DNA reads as TGTGCCAGCAGTACAGGGGAAGAGACCCAGTACTTC. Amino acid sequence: CASSTGEETQYF.

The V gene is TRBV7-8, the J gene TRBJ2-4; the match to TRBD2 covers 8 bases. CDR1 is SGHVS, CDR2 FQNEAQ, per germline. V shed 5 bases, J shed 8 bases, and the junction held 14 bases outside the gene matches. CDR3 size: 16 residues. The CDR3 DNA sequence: TGTGCCAGCAGCACAATGGGGGCCAGCGGGAGACACATTCAGTACTTC. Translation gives CASSTMGASGRHIQYF.

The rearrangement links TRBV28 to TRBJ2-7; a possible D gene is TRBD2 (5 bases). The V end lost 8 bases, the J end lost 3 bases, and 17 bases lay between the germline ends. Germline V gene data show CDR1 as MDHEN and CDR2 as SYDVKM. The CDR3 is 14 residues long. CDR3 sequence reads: CASHESAGDYEQYF. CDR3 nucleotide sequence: TGTGCCAGCCATGAATCGGCGGGTGACTACGAGCAGTACTTC.

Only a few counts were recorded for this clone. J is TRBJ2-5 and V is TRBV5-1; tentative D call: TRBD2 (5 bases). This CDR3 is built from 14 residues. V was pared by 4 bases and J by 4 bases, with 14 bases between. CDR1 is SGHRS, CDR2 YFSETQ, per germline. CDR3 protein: CASSNSASRETQYF. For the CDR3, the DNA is TGCGCCAGCAGCAATTCGGCTAGCCGAGAGACCCAGTACTTC.